These 29 T cell receptor beta chains share one sample of origin, sequenced in a study of OX40 agonist ivuxolimab in advanced cancers. The repertoire was sequenced with immunoSEQ multiplex PCR; TCRdb's copy has only in-frame clones and lacks some. The sample holds about 70,000 clones; 70% to 90% are singletons and the top ten take roughly 3%. Sequenced material: CD4+ or CD8+ T cells sorted from blood, taken in a trial of the OX40 agonist ivuxolimab. The receptors were sampled from an adult with an advanced solid tumor such as melanoma, head and neck, liver or kidney cancer.

The chain joins TRBV4-1 to TRBJ2-3; D unclear. V gave up 2 bases and J gave up 3 bases, with 9 bases separating them. CDR1 is MGHRA and CDR2 is YSYEKL in the germline V gene. The CDR3 is 14 amino acids. Here the CDR3 reads CASSQTPLTDTQYF. DNA of the CDR3: TGCGCCAGCAGCCAAACCCCCTTGACAGATACGCAGTATTTT.

The rearrangement uses TRBV11-2 and TRBJ2-7, with D tentatively TRBD1 (6 bases). CDR1 SGHAT and CDR2 FQNNGV come from the germline V gene. The CDR3 has 13 residues. V lost 7 bases to trimming and J lost 4 bases, with 14 bases between them. The CDR3 here is CASTRDITYEQYF. The CDR3 DNA reads as TGTGCCAGCACCCGGGACATTACATACGAGCAGTACTTC.

V usage is TRBV5-1 and J usage is TRBJ2-5, with 7 bases that match TRBD1. V lost 4 bases and J lost 3; bases outside the gene matches: 9. Per the germline V gene, CDR1 is SGHRS and CDR2 is YFSETQ. CDR3 length equals 15 residues. CDR3 coding DNA: TGCGCCAGCAGCACCGGCAGGGGGTCGGAAGAGACCCAGTACTTC. It codes for CASSTGRGSEETQYF.

The J gene is TRBJ2-2, the V gene TRBV9; 8 bases match TRBD1. Germline V gene data show CDR1 as SGDLS and CDR2 as YYNGEE. The CDR3 has 15 amino acids. With 7 bases clipped from V and 0 bases from J, the junction kept 5 bases outside the gene matches. The CDR3 sequence: CASHTQGANTGELFF. CDR3 DNA sequence: TGTGCCAGCCATACACAGGGGGCGAACACCGGGGAGCTGTTTTTT.

The genes are TRBV6-1 and TRBJ2-1, with 7 bases fitting TRBD1. Germline V gene data show CDR1 as MNHNS and CDR2 as SASEGT. CDR3 length: 15 amino acids. Trimming took 2 bases from V and 8 from J; bases not matched to a gene: 9. CDR3 protein: CASSERDRGSDEQFF. CDR3 sequence (DNA): TGTGCCAGCAGTGAACGGGACAGAGGGAGCGATGAGCAGTTCTTC.

The gene calls are TRBV4-2 and TRBJ1-2; possible D gene TRBD1, 5 bases. Trimming pared 1 base from V and 8 bases from J, leaving 11 bases between. The CDR3 extends over 13 amino acids. Germline assignment: CDR1 LGHNA and CDR2 YNFKEQ. CDR3 region: CASSQGSRVGYTF. CDR3 sequence (DNA): TGTGCCAGCAGCCAAGGAAGCAGGGTGGGCTACACCTTC.

V is TRBV14 and J is TRBJ2-7, with D hard to call. Trimming pared 3 bases from V and 9 bases from J, leaving 15 bases between. The CDR3 runs to 13 residues. Germline V gene sequence: CDR1 SGHDN, CDR2 FVKESK. In DNA, the CDR3 is TGTGCCAGCAGCCACGGCCCCCTCGGATGGCAGTACTTC. This codes for CASSHGPLGWQYF.

The chain couples TRBV7-9 to TRBJ2-3; D gene ambiguous. Trimming took off 4 bases at V and 2 bases at J, with 7 bases between the two ends. The CDR3 runs to 13 residues. Germline V lookup: CDR1 SEHNR, CDR2 FQNEAQ (reference sequence). CDR3 sequence (DNA): TGTGCCAGCAGCTCCCTATCCACAGATACGCAGTATTTT. Translation gives CASSSLSTDTQYF.

The rearrangement joins TRBV28 to TRBJ1-1, with no clear D. V gave up 7 bases and J gave up 1 base, with 10 bases separating them. Germline values: CDR1 MDHEN, CDR2 SYDVKM. The CDR3 has 13 amino acids. CDR3 region: CASTTLGNTEAFF. CDR3 sequence (DNA): TGTGCCAGCACAACTCTGGGGAACACTGAAGCTTTCTTT.

This clone has just one count. The V and J genes are TRBV5-1 and TRBJ2-1, with 8 bases identical to TRBD2. The V gene end was trimmed by 4 bases and the J gene end by 3 bases; junction bases not matched to a gene: 6. The CDR3 consists of 15 residues. CDR1 is SGHRS, CDR2 YFSETQ, per germline. In DNA, the CDR3 is TGCGCCAGCAGCGTAACTAGCGGACTCTACAATGAGCAGTTCTTC. The encoded protein is CASSVTSGLYNEQFF.

The CDR3 nucleotides are TGCGCCAGCAAAGAGGGACTAGCGGGGCGACTTTTCTACGAGCAGTACTTC. This codes for CASKEGLAGRLFYEQYF. This sequence joins TRBV10-2 and TRBJ2-7, with 13 bases matching TRBD2. The CDR3 is 17 residues long. CDR1 and CDR2 (germline): WSHSY, SAAADI. V gave up 7 bases and J gave up 3 bases; unmatched junction bases: 12.

V gene TRBV7-9 combines with J gene TRBJ2-7; 10 bases match TRBD2. There are 15 residues in the CDR3. Germline-derived CDR1 and CDR2 are SEHNR and FQNEAQ (reference sequence). With V trimmed by 4 bases and J by 3 bases, 6 bases remained unmatched. The CDR3 loop is CASSSSGTSVYEQYF. The CDR3 bases are TGTGCCAGCAGCTCATCCGGGACTAGCGTCTACGAGCAGTACTTC.

This clone came up once. This rearrangement joins TRBV5-6 to TRBJ1-2; D remains ambiguous. Trimming pared 1 base from V and 5 bases from J, leaving 9 bases between. The CDR3 runs 13 residues. Germline V gene data show CDR1 as SGHDT and CDR2 as YYEEEE. CDR3 in DNA: TGTGCCAGCAGCTTGCTGGATACTTATGGCTACACCTTC. Amino acids: CASSLLDTYGYTF.

This chain uses TRBV5-1 with TRBJ2-5; D could derive from TRBD1 or TRBD2 (6 bases each). Germline loops: CDR1 SGHRS, CDR2 YFSETQ. The V end lost 5 bases, the J end lost 1 base, and 12 bases lay between the germline ends. The CDR3 runs to 14 residues. As DNA, the CDR3 is TGCGCCAGCAGATTCGAGGGGGGCCAAGAGACCCAGTACTTC. It codes for CASRFEGGQETQYF.

The rearrangement joins TRBV2 to TRBJ2-3; perhaps TRBD1 as D (5 bases). The CDR3 covers 15 residues. Germline lookup yields CDR1 SNHLY and CDR2 FYNNEI. V lost 6 bases to trimming and J lost 5 bases, with 18 bases between them. The CDR3 protein is CASSLDTTTVDTQYF. Here the CDR3 DNA reads TGTGCCAGCAGCCTGGACACCACAACAGTAGATACGCAGTATTTT.

V usage is TRBV2 and J usage is TRBJ1-2, with D possibly being TRBD1 (5 bases). Trimming stripped 4 bases from V and 7 bases from J, with 10 bases between. CDR3 length: 12 residues. Looked up from germline, CDR1 is SNHLY and CDR2 is FYNNEI. CDR3 sequence reads: CASSGQGRGYTF. The CDR3 DNA reads TGTGCCAGCAGTGGTCAGGGCCGTGGCTACACCTTC.

The rearrangement joins TRBV2 to TRBJ1-5, with D hard to call. The CDR3 sequence is 14 residues long. Trimming shortened V by 1 base and J by 6 bases, and 10 bases separated the two germline ends. Per germline, CDR1 SNHLY and CDR2 FYNNEI. The CDR3 here is CASSEGRSRQPQHF. The CDR3 nucleotides read TGTGCCAGCAGTGAAGGCAGGTCCCGTCAGCCCCAGCATTTT.

The chain employs TRBV27 and TRBJ2-1; 9 bases fit TRBD2. Germline CDR1 is MNHEY and CDR2 is SMNVEV (reference sequence). With 1 base clipped from V and 4 bases from J, the junction kept 2 bases outside the gene matches. The CDR3 has 15 amino acids. The CDR3 DNA follows: TGTGCCAGCAGTTTATATCTAGCGGGATACAATGAGCAGTTCTTC. Translating gives CASSLYLAGYNEQFF.

The chain uses TRBV10-2 and TRBJ2-7; 9 bases line up with TRBD2. Germline V lookup: CDR1 WSHSY, CDR2 SAAADI. CDR3 length: 14 residues. Trimming at V came to 2 bases and at J to 5 bases, leaving 4 bases not matched to a gene. The CDR3 region has the DNA TGCGCCAGCAGTGAGAATCGACTAGCGGACGAGCAGTACTTC. Its protein is CASSENRLADEQYF.

The chain couples TRBV11-2 to TRBJ2-1; 11 bases match TRBD2. The germline CDR1 and CDR2 sequences are SGHAT and FQNNGV. The CDR3 runs 16 residues. Trimming at V came to 5 bases and at J to 4 bases, leaving 7 bases not matched to a gene. CDR3 sequence (DNA): TGTGCCAGCAGCCTTAGCGGGAGGGGAGAATACAATGAGCAGTTCTTC. Translated, it gives CASSLSGRGEYNEQFF.

The rearrangement joins TRBV28 to TRBJ1-2; D gene ambiguous. This CDR3 comprises 14 residues. Per germline, CDR1 MDHEN and CDR2 SYDVKM. Trimming removed 7 bases at V and 4 bases at J, with 16 bases between. This chain's CDR3 is CASTEGGQPYGYTF. The CDR3 DNA reads TGTGCCAGCACCGAGGGCGGGCAGCCCTATGGCTACACCTTC.

The V gene is TRBV9, the J gene TRBJ1-6; 7 bases are shared with TRBD1. CDR1 is SGDLS and CDR2 is YYNGEE in the germline V gene. Trimming cost V 3 bases and J 11 bases; bases outside gene matches: 5. The CDR3 sequence is 13 residues long. DNA for the CDR3: TGTGCCAGCAGCGAGTACAGGGGTCCACCCCTCCACTTT. It codes for CASSEYRGPPLHF.

The chain uses TRBV20-1 and TRBJ1-4, with unresolved D. Germline CDR1 is DFQATT and CDR2 is SNEGSKA (reference sequence). The CDR3 covers 11 residues. V was trimmed by 1 base and J by 7 bases, leaving 4 bases between them. The CDR3 nucleotides are TGCAGTGCTAGAGTAGGTGAAAAACTGTTTTTT. Encoded protein: CSARVGEKLFF.

The genes are TRBV27 and TRBJ1-2, with TRBD1 as a possible D gene (5 bases). Trimming took 2 bases from V and 5 from J, leaving 15 bases between them. The CDR3 contains 15 residues. CDR1 and CDR2 (germline): MNHEY, SMNVEV (reference sequence). CDR3 loop: CASSLTPGRGYGYTF. The CDR3 DNA is TGTGCCAGCAGTTTAACCCCGGGCCGGGGGTATGGCTACACCTTC.

The chain has TRBV7-2 and TRBJ2-1; no clear D gene. Germline values: CDR1 SGHTA, CDR2 FQGNSA. The CDR3 extends over 14 amino acids. The germline V and J ends were trimmed by 5 bases and 3 bases, with 11 bases remaining between them. DNA for the CDR3: TGTGCCAGCAGCCCCGAGACATTCTACAATGAGCAGTTCTTC. This sequence encodes CASSPETFYNEQFF. Combining the CDR3 with reference TRBV7-2 and TRBJ2-1 gives the whole variable domain GAGVSQSPSNKVTEKGKDVELRCDPISGHTALYWYRQSLGQGLEFLIYFQGNSAPDKSGLPSDRFSAERTGGSVSTLTIQRTQQEDSAVYLCASSPETFYNEQFFGPGTRLTVL.

The V call is TRBV28, the J call TRBJ2-1; no reliable D call. With 5 bases removed from V and 1 base from J, the gap between germline ends came to 12 bases. This CDR3 contains 15 residues. CDR1 is MDHEN and CDR2 is SYDVKM in the germline V gene. The CDR3 nucleotides are TGTGCCAGCAGTCCCCGGGTTAGTTCCTACAATGAGCAGTTCTTC. This translates into CASSPRVSSYNEQFF.

Remarks on this clone: Other nucleotide sequences from this sample produce the same CDR3. The J gene is TRBJ1-5, the V gene TRBV7-9; D unresolved. Per germline, CDR1 SEHNR and CDR2 FQNEAQ (reference sequence). Trimming stripped 6 bases from V and 2 bases from J, with 11 bases between. This CDR3 contains 14 residues. For the CDR3, the DNA is TGTGCCAGCAGTTTACCGGGAGGCAATCAGCCCCAGCATTTT. It codes for CASSLPGGNQPQHF.

This chain links TRBV7-8 with TRBJ2-5; 9 nucleotides align to TRBD2. Germline assignment: CDR1 SGHVS and CDR2 FQNEAQ. The CDR3 extends over 16 amino acids. The V segment lost 5 bases and the J segment 5 bases; nucleotides outside the gene matches: 12. The CDR3 region has the DNA TGTGCCAGCAGCCGCCGCATAGCGGGAGCAGGGGAGACCCAGTACTTC. Its protein product is CASSRRIAGAGETQYF. Based on the CDR3 plus reference TRBV7-8 and TRBJ2-5, the full variable domain is GAGVSQSPRYKVAKRGQDVALRCDPISGHVSLFWYQQALGQGPEFLTYFQNEAQLDKSGLPSDRFFAERPEGSVSTLKIQRTQQEDSAVYLCASSRRIAGAGETQYFGPGTRLLVL.

J is TRBJ1-4 and V is TRBV7-2, with 9 nucleotides matching TRBD1. V dropped 5 bases and J dropped 6; count of bases not matched to a gene: 7. CDR3 size: 15 residues. The V gene's germline CDR1 is SGHTA and CDR2 FQGNSA. The CDR3 DNA follows: TGTGCCAGCAGCCCGGCGGGACAGGGCTATGAAAAACTGTTTTTT. Translating it yields CASSPAGQGYEKLFF.